This T cell receptor beta chain was retrieved from a study of shared clonotypes between healthy human individuals. Overall study findings and caveats: Naive subsets tended to show greater estimated richness than memory subsets.

Deep was the level at which the assay was run. The DNA input per sorted-subset replicate PCR was about 220 ng, corresponding to around 30,000 T cell genomes. Sequencing used immunoSEQ multiplex PCR; TCRdb keeps in-frame clones, though not all of them. The repertoire holds around 1.1 million clones, with 70% to 80% as singletons. Remarks on this clone: The target antigen is unknown.

Sequenced sample: memory CD4+ T cells from PBMCs. Subset meaning: CD45RA-negative fraction. This TCR derives from a man aged 18 to 30 in good health. Some clones in this sample may be carry-over from other donors' samples.

DNA of the CDR3: TGCGCCAGCAGCAACTTGGACAGGCAACGCGGTGAGCAGTTCTTC. It codes for CASSNLDRQRGEQFF. This chain uses TRBV5-1 with TRBJ2-1, with 7 bases that match TRBD1. Germline-derived CDR1 and CDR2 are SGHRS and YFSETQ. V shed 4 bases and J 9 bases; nucleotides not matched to a gene: 13. This CDR3 region has 15 residues.